This TCR beta chain was sequenced in a study of shared clonotypes between healthy human individuals. This clone was picked up a small number of times. Other DNA sequences in this specimen translate into the identical CDR3. Clones were read by immunoSEQ multiplex PCR, and TCRdb kept only the in-frame ones, dropping some. The data contain about 1.1 million clones, approximately 75% of them singletons. CDR1 SGHTA and CDR2 FQGTGA come from the germline V gene. The CDR3 has 12 amino acids. The V gene lost 5 bases and the J gene lost 4 bases, with 8 bases spanning the gap. The sequence came from a man younger than 35 in good health. Some clones in this sample may be carry-over from other donors' samples. The chain uses TRBV7-3 and TRBJ1-1; D is possibly TRBD1 (5 bases). Sequenced: memory CD4+ T cells from PBMCs. The subset denotes: CD45RA-negative fraction. CDR3 sequence: CASSQGGTEAFF. The CDR3 nucleotides are TGTGCCAGCAGCCAGGGAGGCACTGAAGCTTTCTTT.